This passage covers 29 T cell receptor beta chains from one sample sequenced in a study of blood T cell repertoires in COVID-19. Generated by immunoSEQ multiplex PCR, the TCRdb table keeps only in-frame clones and is missing some. Here the sample spans approximately 150,000 clones, approximately 90% being singletons. Material for sequencing was peripheral blood. These receptors were obtained from a man aged 50-60 years with active or convalescent COVID-19.

The chain couples TRBV27 to TRBJ1-1, with a tentative D call TRBD1 (5 bases). The CDR3 has 14 residues. V dropped 2 bases and J dropped 0 bases, with 7 bases sitting between them. Germline CDR1 is MNHEY and CDR2 is SMNVEV (reference sequence). The CDR3 region has the DNA TGTGCCAGCAGTTTACGGGGGATGAACACTGAAGCTTTCTTT. The encoded protein is CASSLRGMNTEAFF.

This clone was recorded a few times. The genes are TRBV9 and TRBJ2-2; no clear D gene. Trimming cost V 2 bases and J 6 bases, with 11 bases left between them. This CDR3 is built from 14 residues. Germline CDR1 is SGDLS and CDR2 is YYNGEE. The DNA of the CDR3 is TGTGCCAGCAGCGTCAGGCTGGGCGCCGGGGAGCTGTTTTTT. Translating gives CASSVRLGAGELFF.

The rearrangement uses TRBV6-6 and TRBJ1-4; D call uncertain. This CDR3 comprises 16 residues. Trimming removed 2 bases at V and 2 bases at J, with 12 bases between. In germline, CDR1 is MNHNY, CDR2 SVGAGI (reference sequence). The chain's CDR3 is CASSYIPRGTNEKLFF. DNA of the CDR3: TGTGCCAGCAGTTACATCCCACGAGGCACTAATGAAAAACTGTTTTTT.

This chain connects TRBV19 to TRBJ2-7; a possible D gene is TRBD1 (6 bases). CDR1 is LNHDA, CDR2 SQIVND, per germline (reference sequence). Trimming took off 6 bases at V and 2 bases at J, with 17 bases between the two ends. CDR3 size: 15 residues. The CDR3 nucleotides read TGTGCCAGTAGGAGGGTCGGAGGACAGACCTACGAGCAGTACTTC. Translated: CASRRVGGQTYEQYF.

This rearrangement joins TRBV2 to TRBJ2-3; TRBD2 matches 13 bases. V shed 4 bases, J shed 0 bases, and the junction held 7 bases outside the gene matches. Per the germline V gene, CDR1 is SNHLY and CDR2 is FYNNEI. The CDR3 runs to 18 residues. Here the CDR3 reads CASSATSGGISSTDTQYF. The CDR3 bases are TGTGCCAGCAGTGCGACTAGCGGGGGGATTTCTAGCACAGATACGCAGTATTTT. Full variable domain (remainder filled in from reference TRBV2 and TRBJ2-3): EPEVTQTPSHQVTQMGQEVILRCVPISNHLYFYWYRQILGQKVEFLVSFYNNEISEKSEIFDDQFSVERPDGSNFTLKIRSTKLEDSAMYFCASSATSGGISSTDTQYFGPGTRLTVL.

The rearrangement joins TRBV7-2 to TRBJ1-2, with D maybe TRBD1 (6 bases). V lost 2 bases, J lost 4 bases, and 14 bases lay in between. CDR3 length: 15 amino acids. The germline V gene encodes CDR1 SGHTA and CDR2 FQGNSA. The CDR3 region has the DNA TGTGCCAGCAGCTTACCCGGAGGACAGAGCTATGGCTACACCTTC. Translating it yields CASSLPGGQSYGYTF.

The sample holds one count of this clone. The chain has TRBV2 and TRBJ2-3; 7 positions agree with TRBD1. After removal of 5 bases from V and 1 base from J, the junction contained 6 bases not matched to a gene. From germline, CDR1 is SNHLY and CDR2 FYNNEI. The CDR3 consists of 15 residues. Here the CDR3 DNA reads TGTGCCAGCAGTTCGCAGGGGGTTGGCACAGATACGCAGTATTTT. This translates into CASSSQGVGTDTQYF.

CDR3 region: CASSPASGRYNEQYF. CDR3 in DNA: TGTGCCAGCAGCCCCGCTAGCGGGAGGTACAACGAGCAGTACTTC. The J gene is TRBJ2-7, the V gene TRBV5-4; 11 nucleotides match TRBD2. The CDR3 contains 15 residues. V dropped 4 bases and J dropped 5; count of bases not matched to a gene: 8. The germline V gene encodes CDR1 SGHNT and CDR2 YYREEE (reference sequence).

The CDR3 region has the DNA TGTGCCAGCAGATTAAAGGGGGGGGACACAGATACGCAGTATTTT. Translated, it gives CASRLKGGDTDTQYF. The chain carries TRBV3-1 (or the pseudogene TRBV3-2) and TRBJ2-3, with a tentative D call TRBD2 (7 bases). V lost 6 bases and J lost 2, with 15 bases in between. This CDR3 is built from 15 residues. CDR1 LGHDT and CDR2 YNNKEL come from the germline V gene (reference sequence).

This chain joins TRBV6-2 or TRBV6-3 and TRBJ2-2; 13 bases agree with TRBD2. Unmatched junction bases numbered 3, after V lost 6 bases and J lost 5 bases. CDR1 MNHEY and CDR2 SVGEGT come from the germline V gene. This CDR3 contains 15 residues. CDR3 nucleotide sequence: TGTGCCAGCAGCAAGACTAGCGGGGGGACCGGGGAGCTGTTTTTT. This gives the protein CASSKTSGGTGELFF.

The J gene is TRBJ2-7, the V gene TRBV5-4, with unresolved D. This CDR3 has 11 residues. With 3 bases removed from V and 3 bases from J, the gap between germline ends came to 4 bases. Germline V gene sequence: CDR1 SGHNT, CDR2 YYREEE (reference sequence). The CDR3 loop reads CASSSGYEQYF. CDR3 coding DNA: TGTGCCAGCAGCTCCGGCTACGAGCAGTACTTC.

The gene calls are TRBV4-1 and TRBJ2-5, with a possible D match to TRBD1 (5 bases). The CDR3 sequence is 15 residues long. CDR1 is MGHRA, CDR2 YSYEKL, per germline. Trimming shortened V by 3 bases and J by 9 bases, and 20 bases separated the two germline ends. The CDR3 spells CASSHPGMGPGPQYF. CDR3 in DNA: TGCGCCAGCAGCCACCCAGGAATGGGGCCCGGTCCCCAGTACTTC.

This clone showed up just once. The chain recombines TRBV11-2 with TRBJ2-7; D gene ambiguous. The CDR3 contains 15 residues. Germline values: CDR1 SGHAT, CDR2 FQNNGV. V was shortened by 1 base and J by 1 base, with 11 bases between the two germline ends. CDR3 residues: CASSLAPGLSYEQYF. In DNA, the CDR3 is TGTGCCAGCAGCTTAGCCCCAGGATTATCCTACGAGCAGTACTTC.

V usage is TRBV11-3 and J usage is TRBJ2-1, with 7 bases aligning to TRBD2. V dropped 5 bases and J dropped 5; count of bases not matched to a gene: 15. The CDR3 is 17 amino acids. Germline CDR1 and CDR2: SGHNT and YENEEA. CDR3 sequence (DNA): TGTGCCAGCAGCCCAGATGGAGCTAGCGGATATAACAATGAGCAGTTCTTC. Amino acids: CASSPDGASGYNNEQFF.

The chain has TRBV30 and TRBJ2-1, with a tentative D call TRBD1 (5 bases). CDR3 length: 12 amino acids. The germline gives CDR1 GTSNPN, CDR2 SVGIG (reference sequence). The V and J ends lost 5 bases and 3 bases respectively, with 8 bases between them. CDR3 DNA: TGTGCCTGGGGGCAGGGCTACAATGAGCAGTTCTTC. This gives the protein CAWGQGYNEQFF.

The J gene is TRBJ2-7, the V gene TRBV5-6, with 11 positions matching TRBD2. From germline, CDR1 is SGHDT and CDR2 YYEEEE. Unmatched junction bases numbered 15, after V lost 3 bases and J lost 7 bases. The length of the CDR3 is 17 residues. CDR3 sequence (DNA): TGTGCCAGCAGCTACGGACTAGCGGGCAATTTTTTGGAAGAGCAGTACTTC. Residues: CASSYGLAGNFLEEQYF.

A single count supports this clone. The V gene is TRBV5-1, the J gene TRBJ2-7; TRBD2 might be the D (6 bases). Germline CDR1 SGHRS, CDR2 YFSETQ. The CDR3 extends over 15 amino acids. Deletions cut 7 bases from V and 3 bases from J, with 20 bases between. The CDR3 loop reads CASRPSRGNNYEQYF. As DNA, the CDR3 is TGCGCCAGCCGGCCCTCGCGCGGGAATAACTACGAGCAGTACTTC.

V and J are TRBV10-1 and TRBJ1-2; perhaps TRBD1 as D (5 bases). The germline gives CDR1 WNHNN, CDR2 SYGVQD (reference sequence). The V and J ends lost 6 bases and 4 bases respectively, with 12 bases between them. This CDR3 region has 13 residues. CDR3 residues: CASSPGGIYGYTF. The CDR3 DNA reads as TGCGCCAGCAGCCCCGGGGGGATCTATGGCTACACCTTC.

This chain connects TRBV7-2 to TRBJ2-1, with no clear D. V was shortened by 4 bases and J by 8 bases, with 12 bases between the two germline ends. The CDR3 is made up of 13 amino acids. Per germline, CDR1 SGHTA and CDR2 FQGNSA. CDR3 sequence (DNA): TGTGCCAGCAGCTCTTTCCGTCGAGATGAGCAGTTCTTC. Amino acid sequence: CASSSFRRDEQFF.

The chain has TRBV6-6 and TRBJ2-1, with TRBD2 identical over 12 bases. The CDR3 has 18 amino acids. V lost 6 bases, J lost 3 bases, and 12 bases stayed unmatched. The V gene's germline CDR1 is MNHNY and CDR2 SVGAGI (reference sequence). CDR3 nucleotides: TGTGCCAGCAGCCGAACTAGCGGGGGGAGACGAGGCTACAATGAGCAGTTCTTC. Protein product: CASSRTSGGRRGYNEQFF.

This clone was observed a handful of times. The genes are TRBV9 and TRBJ2-1; TRBD2 agrees at 8 bases. Germline V CDR1 and CDR2: SGDLS, YYNGEE. This CDR3 is built from 16 residues. The ends lost 1 base at V and 7 bases at J; junction bases unmatched: 10. The CDR3 coding sequence is TGTGCCAGCAGCGTACGCATCGGGGGGGCATCGAATGAGCAGTTCTTC. Protein sequence: CASSVRIGGASNEQFF.

The chain recombines TRBV11-2 with TRBJ1-5, with D uncertain. Germline assignment: CDR1 SGHAT and CDR2 FQNNGV. There are 13 residues in the CDR3. The V end was cut by 5 bases, the J end by 5 bases, with 10 bases between. CDR3 region: CASSLDRDQPQHF. The CDR3 nucleotides read TGTGCCAGCAGCCTGGATCGGGATCAGCCCCAGCATTTT.

The V call is TRBV5-1, the J call TRBJ1-5; possible D gene TRBD1, 5 bases. Germline CDR1 is SGHRS and CDR2 is YFSETQ. Trimming removed 1 base at V and 2 bases at J, with 10 bases between. The CDR3 has 15 amino acids. DNA for the CDR3: TGCGCCAGCAGCTTGTCGGGGGGAGGCAATCAGCCCCAGCATTTT. This sequence encodes CASSLSGGGNQPQHF. Using reference TRBV5-1 and TRBJ1-5 for the parts outside the CDR3, the full variable domain is KAGVTQTPRYLIKTRGQQVTLSCSPISGHRSVSWYQQTPGQGLQFLFEYFSETQRNKGNFPGRFSGRQFSNSRSEMNVSTLELGDSALYLCASSLSGGGNQPQHFGDGTRLSIL.

The rearrangement uses TRBV6-5 and TRBJ1-2; TRBD1 is a possible D gene (6 bases). The CDR3 has 13 amino acids. Germline lookup yields CDR1 MNHEY and CDR2 SVGAGI. The V and J ends lost 6 bases and 2 bases respectively, with 10 bases between them. For the CDR3, the DNA is TGTGCCAGCAGCCGGACAGCGAACTATGGCTACACCTTC. Translating gives CASSRTANYGYTF.

The chain links TRBV18 to TRBJ2-7; TRBD2 agrees at 14 bases. There are 17 residues in the CDR3. After removal of 3 bases from V and 2 bases from J, the junction contained 6 bases not matched to a gene. Germline CDR1 and CDR2: KGHSH and LQKENI. CDR3 bases: TGTGCCAGCTCACCGGGACTAGCGGGAGTACTGGCCTACGAGCAGTACTTC. It specifies CASSPGLAGVLAYEQYF.

The rearrangement uses TRBV4-3 and TRBJ2-3, with 9 nucleotides matching TRBD2. The CDR3 consists of 16 residues. The germline gives CDR1 LGHNA, CDR2 YSLEER. J gave up 1 base and V 0 bases, and 2 bases lay outside the gene matches. CDR3 residues: CASSQELAGRTDTQYF. The CDR3 region has the DNA TGCGCCAGCAGCCAAGAGCTAGCGGGGCGCACAGATACGCAGTATTTT.

V and J are TRBV6-6 and TRBJ2-5; 12 nucleotides align to TRBD2. The CDR3 consists of 16 residues. Per the germline V gene, CDR1 is MNHNY and CDR2 is SVGAGI (reference sequence). Trimming cost V 5 bases and J 1 base; bases outside gene matches: 5. The CDR3, as DNA: TGTGCCAGCAGTCGACCTAGCGGGAGGGTCCAAGAGACCCAGTACTTC. Amino acid sequence: CASSRPSGRVQETQYF.

For this clone: Relative to the germline gene, one junction end is altered; a read error may explain this. The rearrangement uses TRBV29-1 and TRBJ2-7; D gene ambiguous. The germline gives CDR1 SQVTM, CDR2 ANQGSEA. This CDR3 contains 9 residues. The DNA of the CDR3 is TGCAGCGTTGACACAACCCGGGACTTC. Translated, it gives CSVDTTRDF.

A note on this clone: This CDR3 is also generated by other DNA sequences in the sample. This chain uses TRBV12-5 with TRBJ2-2, with TRBD1 matching 7 bases. The CDR3 consists of 15 residues. Germline V lookup: CDR1 LGHNT, CDR2 FRNRAP. V lost 5 bases and J lost 0; bases outside the gene matches: 3. DNA of the CDR3: TGTGCTAGTGGTCCAGACAGGGCGAACACCGGGGAGCTGTTTTTT. Translating it yields CASGPDRANTGELFF.